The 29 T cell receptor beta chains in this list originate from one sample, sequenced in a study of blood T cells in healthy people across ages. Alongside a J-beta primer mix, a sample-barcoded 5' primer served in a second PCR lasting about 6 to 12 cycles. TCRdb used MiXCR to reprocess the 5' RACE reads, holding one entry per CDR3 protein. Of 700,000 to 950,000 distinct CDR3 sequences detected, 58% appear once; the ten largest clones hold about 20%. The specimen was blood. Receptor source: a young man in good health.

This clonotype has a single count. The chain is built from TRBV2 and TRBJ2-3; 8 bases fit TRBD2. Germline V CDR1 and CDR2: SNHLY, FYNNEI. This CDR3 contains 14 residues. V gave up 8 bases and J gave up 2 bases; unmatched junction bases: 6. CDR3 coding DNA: TGTGCCAGCGGGGCAGCGGGGGCCACAGATACGCAGTATTTT. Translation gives CASGAAGATDTQYF. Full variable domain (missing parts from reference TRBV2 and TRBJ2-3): EPEVTQTPSHQVTQMGQEVILRCVPISNHLYFYWYRQILGQKVEFLVSFYNNEISEKSEIFDDQFSVERPDGSNFTLKIRSTKLEDSAMYFCASGAAGATDTQYFGPGTRLTVL.

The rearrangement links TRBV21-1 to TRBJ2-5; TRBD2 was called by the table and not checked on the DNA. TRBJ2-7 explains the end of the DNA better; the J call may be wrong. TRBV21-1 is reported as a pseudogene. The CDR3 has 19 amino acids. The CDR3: CASSSASSGSEWRPYEQYF. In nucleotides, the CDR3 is TGTGCCAGCAGCAGTGCGTCTAGCGGGAGTGAGTGGAGGCCCTACGAGCAGTACTTC.

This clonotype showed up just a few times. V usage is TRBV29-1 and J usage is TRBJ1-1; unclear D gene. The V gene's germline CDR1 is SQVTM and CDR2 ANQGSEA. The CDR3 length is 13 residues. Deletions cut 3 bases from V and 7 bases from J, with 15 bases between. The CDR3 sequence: CSVENPELFEAFF. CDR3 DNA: TGCAGCGTTGAGAATCCTGAGCTCTTTGAAGCTTTCTTT.

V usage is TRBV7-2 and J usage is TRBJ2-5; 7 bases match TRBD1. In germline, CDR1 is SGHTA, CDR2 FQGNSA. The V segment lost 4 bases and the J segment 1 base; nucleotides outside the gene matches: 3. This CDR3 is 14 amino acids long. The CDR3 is CASSSRDSQETQYF. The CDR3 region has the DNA TGTGCCAGCAGCTCCCGGGACAGCCAAGAGACCCAGTACTTC.

DNA of the CDR3: TGTGCCAGCTCTCCGGGACAGGGTCCGGAGACCCAGTACTTC. Its protein is CASSPGQGPETQYF. This chain links TRBV28 with TRBJ2-5; 9 bases are shared with TRBD1. The CDR3 sequence is 14 residues long. J gave up 5 bases and V 8 bases, and 9 bases lay outside the gene matches. Germline V lookup: CDR1 MDHEN, CDR2 SYDVKM.

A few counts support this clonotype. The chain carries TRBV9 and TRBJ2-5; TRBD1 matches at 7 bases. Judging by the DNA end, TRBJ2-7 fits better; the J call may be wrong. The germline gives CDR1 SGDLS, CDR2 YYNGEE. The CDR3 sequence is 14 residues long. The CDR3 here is CASSVGDRLYEQYF. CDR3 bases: TGTGCCAGCAGCGTAGGGGACAGATTATACGAGCAGTACTTC.

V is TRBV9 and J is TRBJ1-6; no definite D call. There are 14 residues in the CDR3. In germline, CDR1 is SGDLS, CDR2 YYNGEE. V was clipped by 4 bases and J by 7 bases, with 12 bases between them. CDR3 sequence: CASSFREENSPLHF. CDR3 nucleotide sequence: TGTGCCAGCAGCTTTAGGGAGGAAAATTCACCCCTCCACTTT.

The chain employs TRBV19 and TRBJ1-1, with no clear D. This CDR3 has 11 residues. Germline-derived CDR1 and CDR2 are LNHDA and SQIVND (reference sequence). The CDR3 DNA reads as TGTGGCTCGACCGCGGCCACTGAAGCTTTCTTT. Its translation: CGSTAATEAFF.

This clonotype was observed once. The CDR3 reads CSAFGPSAPTYEQYF. The CDR3 nucleotides are TGCAGTGCCTTCGGACCCTCAGCTCCTACCTACGAGCAGTACTTC. The V call is TRBV20-1, the J call TRBJ2-4; D unclear. The J call may not be correct, given that the DNA end is closer to TRBJ2-7. This CDR3 comprises 15 residues. Germline CDR1 DFQATT, CDR2 SNEGSKA (reference sequence).

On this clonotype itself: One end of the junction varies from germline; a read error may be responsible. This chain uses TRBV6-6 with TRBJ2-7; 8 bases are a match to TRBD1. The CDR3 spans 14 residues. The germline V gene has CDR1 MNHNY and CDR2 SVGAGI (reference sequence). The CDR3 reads CASSGTGGFYGQYF. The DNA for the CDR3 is TGTGCCAGCAGTGGGACAGGAGGTTTCTACGGGCAGTACTTC.

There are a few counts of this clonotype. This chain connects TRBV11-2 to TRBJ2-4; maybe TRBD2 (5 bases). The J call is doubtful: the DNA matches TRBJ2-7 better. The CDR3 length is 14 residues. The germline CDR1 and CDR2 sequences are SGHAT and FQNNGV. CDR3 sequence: CASSLVVGAYEQYF. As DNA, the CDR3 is TGTGCCAGCAGCTTGGTTGTCGGGGCCTACGAGCAGTACTTC.

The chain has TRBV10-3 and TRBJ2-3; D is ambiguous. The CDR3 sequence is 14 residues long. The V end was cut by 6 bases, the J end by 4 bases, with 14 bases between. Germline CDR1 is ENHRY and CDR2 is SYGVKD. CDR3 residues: CAISQTERADTQYF. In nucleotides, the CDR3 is TGTGCCATCAGCCAAACCGAAAGGGCAGATACGCAGTATTTT.

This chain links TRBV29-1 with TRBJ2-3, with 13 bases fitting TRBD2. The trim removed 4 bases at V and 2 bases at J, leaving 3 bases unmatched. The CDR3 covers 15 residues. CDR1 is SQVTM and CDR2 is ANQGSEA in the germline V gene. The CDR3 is CSVGGLAGYTDTQYF. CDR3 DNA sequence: TGCAGCGTTGGGGGACTAGCGGGATACACAGATACGCAGTATTTT.

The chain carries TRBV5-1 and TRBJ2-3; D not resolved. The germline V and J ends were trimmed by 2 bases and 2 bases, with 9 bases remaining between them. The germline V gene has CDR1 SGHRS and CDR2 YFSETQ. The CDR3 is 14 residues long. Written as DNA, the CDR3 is TGCGCCAGCAGCTTAGCGCAGCTCACAGATACGCAGTATTTT. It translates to CASSLAQLTDTQYF.

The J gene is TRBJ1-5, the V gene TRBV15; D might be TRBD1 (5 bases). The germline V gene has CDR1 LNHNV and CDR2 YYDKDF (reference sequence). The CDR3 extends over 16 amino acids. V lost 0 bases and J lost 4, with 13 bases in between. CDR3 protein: CATSRDIVAGNQPQHF. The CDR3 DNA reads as TGTGCCACCAGCAGAGATATCGTCGCAGGGAATCAGCCCCAGCATTTT.

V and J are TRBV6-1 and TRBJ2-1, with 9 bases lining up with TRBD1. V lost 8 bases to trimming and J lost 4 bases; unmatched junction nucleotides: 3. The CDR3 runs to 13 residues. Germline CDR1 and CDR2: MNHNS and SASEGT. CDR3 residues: CASGTGTYNEQFF. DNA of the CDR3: TGTGCCAGCGGGACAGGGACATACAATGAGCAGTTCTTC.

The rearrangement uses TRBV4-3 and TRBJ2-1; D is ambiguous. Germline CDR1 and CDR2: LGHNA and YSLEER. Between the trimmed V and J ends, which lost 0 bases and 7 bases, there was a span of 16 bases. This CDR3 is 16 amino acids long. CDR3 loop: CASSQDGSVGLNEQFF. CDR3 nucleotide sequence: TGCGCCAGCAGCCAAGATGGCAGCGTAGGCCTAAATGAGCAGTTCTTC.

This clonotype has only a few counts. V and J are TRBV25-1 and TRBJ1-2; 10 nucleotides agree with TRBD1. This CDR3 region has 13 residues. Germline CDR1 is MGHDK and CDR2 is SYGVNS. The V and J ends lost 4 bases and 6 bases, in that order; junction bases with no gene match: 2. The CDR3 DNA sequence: TGTGCCAGCAGTGGGGGACAGGGGAATGGCTACACCTTC. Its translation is CASSGGQGNGYTF.

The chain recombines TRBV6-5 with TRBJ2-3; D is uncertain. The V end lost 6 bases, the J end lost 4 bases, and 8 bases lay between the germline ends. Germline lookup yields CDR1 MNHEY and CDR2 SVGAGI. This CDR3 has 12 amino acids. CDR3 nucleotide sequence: TGTGCCAGCAGGGGATTATCAGATACGCAGTATTTT. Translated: CASRGLSDTQYF.

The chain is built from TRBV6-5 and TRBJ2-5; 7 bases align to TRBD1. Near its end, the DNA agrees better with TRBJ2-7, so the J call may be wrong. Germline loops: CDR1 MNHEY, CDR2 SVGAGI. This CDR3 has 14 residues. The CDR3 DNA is TGTGCCAGCAGTACGGACAGGAAATGGGACGAGCAGTACTTC. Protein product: CASSTDRKWDEQYF.

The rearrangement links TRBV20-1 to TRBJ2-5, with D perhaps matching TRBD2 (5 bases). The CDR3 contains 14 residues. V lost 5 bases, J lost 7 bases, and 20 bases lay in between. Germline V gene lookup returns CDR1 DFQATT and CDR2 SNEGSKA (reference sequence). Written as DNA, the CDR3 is TGCAGTGCTCCCAAGGAGGACGACCTGGGGACCCAGTACTTC. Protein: CSAPKEDDLGTQYF.

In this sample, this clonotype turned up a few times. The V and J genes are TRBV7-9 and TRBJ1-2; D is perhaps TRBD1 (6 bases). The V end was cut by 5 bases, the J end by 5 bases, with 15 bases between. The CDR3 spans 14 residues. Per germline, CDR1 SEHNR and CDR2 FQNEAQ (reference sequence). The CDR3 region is CASSPAGARYGYTF. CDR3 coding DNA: TGTGCCAGCAGCCCAGCAGGGGCTCGGTATGGCTACACCTTC.

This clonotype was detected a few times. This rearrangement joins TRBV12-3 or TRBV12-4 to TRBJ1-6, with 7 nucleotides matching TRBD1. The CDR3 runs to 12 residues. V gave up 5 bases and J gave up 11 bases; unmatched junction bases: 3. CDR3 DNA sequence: TGTGCCAGCAGTCGGGACAGCGCACCCCTCCACTTT. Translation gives CASSRDSAPLHF.

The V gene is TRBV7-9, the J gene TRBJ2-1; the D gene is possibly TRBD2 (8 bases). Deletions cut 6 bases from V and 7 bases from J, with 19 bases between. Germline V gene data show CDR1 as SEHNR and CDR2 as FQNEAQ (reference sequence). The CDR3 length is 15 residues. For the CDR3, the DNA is TGTGCCAGCAGGCACAGGGGAGCGGGGGTAAATGAGCAGTTCTTC. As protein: CASRHRGAGVNEQFF.

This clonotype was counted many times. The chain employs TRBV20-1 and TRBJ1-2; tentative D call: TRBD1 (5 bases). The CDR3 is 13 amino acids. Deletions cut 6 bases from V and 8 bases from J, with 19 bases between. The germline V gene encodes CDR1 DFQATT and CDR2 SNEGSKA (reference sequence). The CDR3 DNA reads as TGCAGTGCCGGAAGCGGGCCCGGGGACGGCTACACCTTC. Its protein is CSAGSGPGDGYTF.

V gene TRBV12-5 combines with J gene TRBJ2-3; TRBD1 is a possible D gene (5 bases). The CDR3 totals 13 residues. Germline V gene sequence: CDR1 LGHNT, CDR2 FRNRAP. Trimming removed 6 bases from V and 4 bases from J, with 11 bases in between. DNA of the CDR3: TGTGCTAGTGGCCCCTCAGGGTCAGATACGCAGTATTTT. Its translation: CASGPSGSDTQYF. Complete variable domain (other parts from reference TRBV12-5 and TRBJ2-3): DARVTQTPRHKVTEMGQEVTMRCQPILGHNTVFWYRQTMMQGLELLAYFRNRAPLDDSGMPKDRFSAEMPDATLATLKIQPSEPRDSAVYFCASGPSGSDTQYFGPGTRLTVL.

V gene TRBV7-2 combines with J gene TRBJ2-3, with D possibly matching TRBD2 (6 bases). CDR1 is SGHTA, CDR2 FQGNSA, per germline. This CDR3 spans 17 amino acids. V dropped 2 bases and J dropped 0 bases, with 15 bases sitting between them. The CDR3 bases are TGTGCCAGCAGCTTACGGGAGTACCTCCTTAGCACAGATACGCAGTATTTT. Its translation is CASSLREYLLSTDTQYF.

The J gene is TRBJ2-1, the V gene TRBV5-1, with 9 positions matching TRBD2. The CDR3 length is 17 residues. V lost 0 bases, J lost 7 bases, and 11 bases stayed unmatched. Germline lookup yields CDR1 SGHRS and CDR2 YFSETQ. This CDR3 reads CASSLAGAGGPRNEQFF. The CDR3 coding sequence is TGCGCCAGCAGCTTGGCCGGGGCGGGAGGGCCGCGGAATGAGCAGTTCTTC.

This chain's CDR3 is CASSWDREISEQYF. CDR3 DNA: TGTGCCAGCAGCTGGGACAGGGAGATCTCCGAGCAGTACTTC. The chain has TRBV7-2 and TRBJ2-7, with 9 bases matching TRBD1. This CDR3 comprises 14 residues. V lost 4 bases and J lost 6; bases outside the gene matches: 7. The germline CDR1 and CDR2 sequences are SGHTA and FQGNSA.